The following is a T cell receptor (beta chain) sequence with its context. No antigen is known for it. PCR employed 60 Vbeta and 13 Jbeta primers. Profiling relied on immunoSEQ multiplex PCR, and the TCRdb table lists in-frame clones only, not all of them. Of approximately 100,000 clones listed, roughly two thirds were seen once; the top ten hold about 2.5%. The data are from a study of cytomegalovirus exposure and HLA in healthy donors. Study results and limitations: Another analysis was done later, and it associated 15,000 to 20,000 TCR beta sequences with HLA alleles at 0.05 false discovery rate. Analysis was carried out at a later point, and it linked a missense DCLRE1C variant to TCR beta V- and J-gene trimming. Common viral pathogens were later found to be apparently linked to several of the most significant clusters.

The length of the CDR3 is 16 residues. The clonotype was recovered from a man aged 50-60 years in good health and CMV-seronegative. The V and J genes are TRBV21-1 and TRBJ1-6; the D call TRBD1 from the table was never checked on the DNA. TRBV21-1 is designated a pseudogene. Sequenced material: PBMCs. The CDR3 reads CASSKDRTGGDSPLHF. The CDR3 DNA reads TGTGCCAGCAGCAAAGACAGGACAGGAGGTGATTCACCCCTCCACTTT.